The 27 T cell receptor beta chains given below trace back to one sample, sequenced in a study of cytomegalovirus exposure and HLA in healthy donors. PCR used 60 Vbeta primers and 13 Jbeta primers. Profiled with immunoSEQ multiplex PCR; TCRdb holds only in-frame clones, not every one. The sample lists roughly 220,000 clones, 65% to 75% occurring once. The sequenced material came from PBMCs. The receptors were sampled from a woman in her 30s in good health and CMV-seronegative.

To note about this clone: The same CDR3 arises from other DNA sequences in this sample as well. J is TRBJ2-1 and V is TRBV6-1; weak D call: TRBD2 (6 bases). The CDR3 runs 15 residues. Germline assignment: CDR1 MNHNS and CDR2 SASEGT. Trimming shortened V by 5 bases and J by 6 bases, and 17 bases separated the two germline ends. In nucleotides, the CDR3 is TGTGCCAGCAGTCCCAGTAGCGGAGGGACCAATGAGCAGTTCTTC. This gives the protein CASSPSSGGTNEQFF.

The chain recombines TRBV6-1 with TRBJ1-4; no clear D gene. Germline CDR1 is MNHNS and CDR2 is SASEGT. V gave up 1 base and J gave up 6 bases, with 12 bases separating them. The CDR3 has 15 residues. CDR3 DNA: TGTGCCAGCAGTGAAGGTTACCAGGTTTATGAAAAACTGTTTTTT. Amino acids: CASSEGYQVYEKLFF.

The chain has TRBV2 and TRBJ2-2; no firm D call. This CDR3 is 14 amino acids long. The germline V gene has CDR1 SNHLY and CDR2 FYNNEI. V was shortened by 8 bases and J by 3 bases, with 13 bases between the two germline ends. The CDR3 nucleotides read TGTGCCAGCGGAGTTCCTCCTTACACCGGGGAGCTGTTTTTT. Translated, it gives CASGVPPYTGELFF.

Only one count was recorded for this clone. The rearrangement uses TRBV6-1 and TRBJ1-1, with 12 bases that match TRBD1. V was clipped by 3 bases and J by 0 bases; unmatched bases: 5. The germline CDR1 and CDR2 sequences are MNHNS and SASEGT. The CDR3 is 17 amino acids. The CDR3 protein is CASSEGQGARVNTEAFF. In DNA, the CDR3 is TGTGCCAGCAGTGAGGGACAGGGGGCGCGGGTGAACACTGAAGCTTTCTTT.

The chain couples TRBV7-8 to TRBJ2-7, with TRBD2 identical over 10 bases. Germline assignment: CDR1 SGHVS and CDR2 FQNEAQ. J gave up 5 bases and V 3 bases, and 4 bases lay outside the gene matches. The CDR3 consists of 14 residues. The CDR3 is CASSFGTSDHEQYF. CDR3 bases: TGTGCCAGCAGCTTCGGGACTAGCGACCACGAGCAGTACTTC. The full variable domain, in which reference TRBV7-8 and TRBJ2-7 provide the parts outside the CDR3, is GAGVSQSPRYKVAKRGQDVALRCDPISGHVSLFWYQQALGQGPEFLTYFQNEAQLDKSGLPSDRFFAERPEGSVSTLKIQRTQQEDSAVYLCASSFGTSDHEQYFGPGTRLTVT.

This chain joins TRBV10-3 and TRBJ2-5; 13 positions match TRBD2. Germline lookup yields CDR1 ENHRY and CDR2 SYGVKD. This CDR3 region has 18 residues. Trimming removed 0 bases from V and 4 bases from J; junction bases left unmatched: 8. This CDR3 reads CAISESRLAGGQGETQYF. The CDR3 DNA follows: TGTGCCATCAGTGAGTCTCGACTAGCGGGGGGCCAGGGAGAGACCCAGTACTTC.

A few counts support this clone. The chain is built from TRBV4-1 and TRBJ2-1; 9 bases align to TRBD2. There are 16 residues in the CDR3. Losses at the gene ends were 1 base for V and 4 bases for J; bases not matched to a gene: 5. CDR1 is MGHRA and CDR2 is YSYEKL in the germline V gene. This CDR3 is CASSQGSTSGYNEQFF. As DNA, the CDR3 is TGCGCCAGCAGCCAAGGTTCGACTAGCGGATACAATGAGCAGTTCTTC.

The chain couples TRBV28 to TRBJ1-3; D possibly corresponds to TRBD1 (5 bases). CDR1 is MDHEN, CDR2 SYDVKM, per germline. The CDR3 runs 16 residues. Between the trimmed V and J ends, which lost 3 bases and 4 bases, there was a span of 16 bases. CDR3 residues: CASSFPGGEVGNTIYF. The DNA for the CDR3 is TGTGCCAGCAGTTTTCCGGGGGGGGAGGTCGGAAACACCATATATTTT.

The chain employs TRBV6-6 and TRBJ2-7; 7 positions match TRBD2. CDR3 length: 15 residues. V gave up 4 bases and J gave up 2 bases; unmatched junction bases: 8. Germline CDR1 and CDR2: MNHNY and SVGAGI (reference sequence). The CDR3 coding sequence is TGTGCCAGCAGTTCCCGAGCGGGATGGGCCTACGAGCAGTACTTC. Residues: CASSSRAGWAYEQYF.

The rearrangement uses TRBV7-9 and TRBJ2-5; D perhaps matches TRBD1 (5 bases). The CDR3 has 14 residues. From germline, CDR1 is SEHNR and CDR2 FQNEAQ (reference sequence). With 5 bases removed from V and 3 bases from J, the gap between germline ends came to 13 bases. CDR3 sequence reads: CASSLIKTEETQYF. In nucleotides, the CDR3 is TGTGCCAGCAGCCTTATAAAGACAGAAGAGACCCAGTACTTC.

The table lists this clone with a count of one. J is TRBJ1-5 and V is TRBV21-1; the D call in the table, TRBD1, was not verified against the DNA. TRBV21-1 is shown as a pseudogene. This CDR3 is built from 13 residues. The CDR3 DNA reads TGTGCCAGCCCCGAACAGGGCAATCAGCCCCAGCATTTT. Protein sequence: CASPEQGNQPQHF.

The chain employs TRBV15 and TRBJ1-5; 9 bases match TRBD1. The CDR3 runs 15 residues. From germline, CDR1 is LNHNV and CDR2 YYDKDF (reference sequence). Germline trimming cut 1 base from V and 6 bases from J; bases unmatched to any gene: 4. In nucleotides, the CDR3 is TGTGCCACCAGCAGAGGGGACAGGGAGGGTCAGCCCCAGCATTTT. This encodes CATSRGDREGQPQHF.

The chain carries TRBV5-1 and TRBJ2-5; the D is unclear. Trimming cost V 0 bases and J 4 bases, with 13 bases left between them. The CDR3 runs to 15 residues. Germline V gives CDR1 SGHRS, CDR2 YFSETQ. DNA for the CDR3: TGCGCCAGCAGCTTGGCAGACTCTTTCGGAGAGACCCAGTACTTC. This codes for CASSLADSFGETQYF.

The chain joins TRBV10-3 to TRBJ1-1; 8 nucleotides agree with TRBD1. CDR3 length equals 15 residues. V gave up 6 bases and J gave up 3 bases; unmatched junction bases: 9. CDR1 is ENHRY, CDR2 SYGVKD, per germline. The CDR3 DNA reads as TGTGCCATCAGCGGGGCTCCGACAGGGGACACTGAAGCTTTCTTT. Encoded protein: CAISGAPTGDTEAFF.

As regards this clone: Its ends do not fully match the called genes, so a read error is possible. The chain employs TRBV19 and TRBJ1-6; no definite D call. Germline lookup yields CDR1 LNHDA and CDR2 SQIVND (reference sequence). The CDR3 extends over 17 amino acids. In DNA, the CDR3 is TGTGTCAGTAGTCCCCTGGGGAGCAGCCCCCAAGGATCACCCCTCCACTTT. Protein sequence: CVSSPLGSSPQGSPLHF.

The V call is TRBV6-5, the J call TRBJ2-5; 7 nucleotides agree with TRBD1. The V segment lost 6 bases and the J segment 5 bases; nucleotides outside the gene matches: 6. The germline gives CDR1 MNHEY, CDR2 SVGAGI. The CDR3 runs 13 residues. The CDR3: CASSRQGVETQYF. The DNA for the CDR3 is TGTGCCAGCAGCCGACAGGGAGTCGAGACCCAGTACTTC.

The rearrangement uses TRBV7-9 and TRBJ1-4, with 10 positions matching TRBD1. V lost 4 bases to trimming and J lost 6 bases; unmatched junction nucleotides: 5. The CDR3 totals 15 residues. The germline gives CDR1 SEHNR, CDR2 FQNEAQ (reference sequence). CDR3 sequence (DNA): TGTGCCAGCAGCTCGGGGGGACAGGGGTATGAAAAACTGTTTTTT. The encoded protein is CASSSGGQGYEKLFF.

The V call is TRBV18, the J call TRBJ1-1, with a tentative D call TRBD1 (6 bases). The CDR3 has 18 amino acids. Germline CDR1 reads KGHSH; CDR2 reads LQKENI. V was clipped by 1 base and J by 7 bases, with 25 bases between them. The CDR3 sequence: CASSPQDLGQPGKGEAFF. CDR3 in DNA: TGTGCCAGCTCACCACAGGATCTCGGACAGCCCGGGAAGGGTGAAGCTTTCTTT.

The chain links TRBV6-5 to TRBJ2-7; 7 bases match TRBD1. The V segment lost 2 bases and the J segment 5 bases; nucleotides outside the gene matches: 3. This CDR3 region has 13 residues. Germline V gene data show CDR1 as MNHEY and CDR2 as SVGAGI. The CDR3 coding sequence is TGTGCCAGCAGTTACCAGGGGGTCAACGAGCAGTACTTC. Translating gives CASSYQGVNEQYF.

The rearrangement uses TRBV29-1 and TRBJ1-1, with D hard to call. Germline V gene lookup returns CDR1 SQVTM and CDR2 ANQGSEA. The length of the CDR3 is 12 residues. V lost 2 bases and J 8 bases, leaving 12 bases between the germline ends. CDR3: CSVESRGYEAFF. DNA for the CDR3: TGCAGCGTTGAATCTCGAGGATACGAAGCTTTCTTT.

In this sample, this clone turned up a few times. This chain connects TRBV27 to TRBJ1-1; TRBD1 is a possible D gene (5 bases). Germline V gene sequence: CDR1 MNHEY, CDR2 SMNVEV (reference sequence). The V and J ends lost 2 bases and 4 bases respectively, with 11 bases between them. The CDR3 is 14 amino acids. This chain's CDR3 is CASSLRQGITEAFF. CDR3 bases: TGTGCCAGCAGTTTACGGCAGGGAATCACTGAAGCTTTCTTT.

DNA for the CDR3: TGTGCCAGCAGCGGGGGAGGGAGCTCCTACGAGCAGTACTTC. Translation gives CASSGGGSSYEQYF. The chain joins TRBV5-5 to TRBJ2-7, with 7 bases identical to TRBD2. The CDR3 is made up of 14 amino acids. Per the germline V gene, CDR1 is SGHKS and CDR2 is YYEKEE (reference sequence). V was pared by 4 bases and J by 0 bases, with 4 bases of the junction left unmatched.

The chain joins TRBV11-2 to TRBJ2-3; 8 nucleotides align to TRBD2. The CDR3 consists of 16 residues. V was pared by 1 base and J by 0 bases, with 3 bases of the junction left unmatched. Germline V gene data show CDR1 as SGHAT and CDR2 as FQNNGV. CDR3 protein: CASSLGAGGSTDTQYF. The CDR3 DNA is TGTGCCAGCAGCTTAGGGGCGGGGGGTAGCACAGATACGCAGTATTTT.

The chain combines TRBV11-3 with TRBJ1-1; possible D gene TRBD1, 5 bases. Trimming removed 0 bases from V and 9 bases from J, with 8 bases in between. The CDR3 is 12 amino acids. Germline lookup yields CDR1 SGHNT and CDR2 YENEEA. CDR3 coding DNA: TGTGCCAGCAGCTTAGACAGGGCTCAAGCTTTCTTT. Encoded protein: CASSLDRAQAFF.

The rearrangement joins TRBV19 to TRBJ1-3, with D unresolved. Germline V gene lookup returns CDR1 LNHDA and CDR2 SQIVND (reference sequence). Trimming took off 9 bases at V and 2 bases at J, with 17 bases between the two ends. The CDR3 length is 15 residues. The CDR3 sequence: CASGNGRVAGNTIYF. The DNA for the CDR3 is TGTGCCAGCGGGAACGGCCGGGTAGCTGGAAACACCATATATTTT.

The chain combines TRBV29-1 with TRBJ2-2; 7 nucleotides agree with TRBD2. Trimming cost V 4 bases and J 1 base; bases outside gene matches: 6. The CDR3 totals 15 residues. From germline, CDR1 is SQVTM and CDR2 ANQGSEA. The CDR3 loop reads CSVGRGGKNTGELFF. In DNA form, the CDR3 reads TGCAGCGTTGGGCGCGGGGGTAAGAACACCGGGGAGCTGTTTTTT.

This sequence joins TRBV30 and TRBJ1-2; D possibly corresponds to TRBD1 (6 bases). This CDR3 region has 11 residues. V dropped 1 base and J dropped 6 bases, with 6 bases sitting between them. CDR1 and CDR2 (germline): GTSNPN, SVGIG (reference sequence). The CDR3 region is CAWSEGDGYTF. The CDR3 coding sequence is TGTGCCTGGAGTGAGGGGGATGGCTACACCTTC.